Listed below are T cell receptor beta chains from one sample, sequenced in a study of spatial heterogeneity in lung cancer. TCRdb reanalysed the 5' RACE reads using MiXCR and keeps one entry per CDR3 protein. The data contain roughly 48,000 distinct CDR3 sequences, less than 5.5% of them singletons. Here the sequenced sample was PBMCs, taken at surgery. These TCRs come from a male donor with early-stage non-small cell lung cancer. The conserved cysteine and the conserved F or W are not part of the CDR3 here.

j_call v_call cdr3_aa
TRBJ2-2 TRBV18 ASSRTERTGELF
TRBJ2-1 TRBV5-1 ASSLNHGGGSNEQF
TRBJ2-7 TRBV9 ASSLGLAGGLYEQY
TRBJ2-3 TRBV27 ASSILAGDTDTQY
TRBJ2-1 TRBV29-1 SAGGSYNEQF
TRBJ2-3 TRBV9 ASSTLGLAGEDTQY
TRBJ1-1 TRBV7-2 ASSLTTGMNTEAF
TRBJ2-3 TRBV18 ASSPDSSDTDTQY
TRBJ2-5 TRBV30 AWSVAAGPQETQY
TRBJ2-7 TRBV20-1 SARDYRLSYEQY
TRBJ2-4 TRBV3-2 ASSQETGIAKNIQY
TRBJ2-4 TRBV4-2 ASSQEIAGLAKNIQY
TRBJ2-1 TRBV10-3 AISAPGQGSREQF
TRBJ1-1 TRBV29-1 SVELTGVNTEAF
TRBJ2-1 TRBV5-1 ASSALSSYNEQF
TRBJ2-3 TRBV20-1 SASLAGGPDTQY
TRBJ2-2 TRBV18 ASSPGTATGELF
TRBJ2-1 TRBV6-5 ASSQSSGSDEQF
TRBJ1-6 TRBV11-2 ASSPGTAAGTPLH
TRBJ2-3 TRBV30 AWSVLGRADTQY
TRBJ2-3 TRBV20-1 SARDRARGDTQY
TRBJ2-5 TRBV3-1 ASSHQGGEETQY
TRBJ1-1 TRBV5-1 ASSLALVAEAF
TRBJ1-1 TRBV30 AWSGQANTEAF
TRBJ2-7 TRBV28 ASTPSGVSYEQY
TRBJ1-5 TRBV6-1 ASSEVLGGGANQPQH
TRBJ2-2 TRBV11-2 ASSPLGGRYIPGELF
TRBJ2-1 TRBV3-2 ASSQDGRNNEQF
TRBJ2-1 TRBV18 ASSPSSGYNEQF
TRBJ2-7 TRBV29-1 SVEDSYEQY
TRBJ1-6 TRBV29-1 SVLEGYNSPLH
TRBJ2-1 TRBV6-2/TRBV6-3 ASSYGQAQF
TRBJ2-7 TRBV6-1 ASQRGSYEQY
TRBJ2-2 TRBV9 ASSVKQGQTGELF
TRBJ1-1 TRBV6-5 ASSSLRGRWTEAF
TRBJ2-7 TRBV24-1 ATSDPRTAPYEQY
TRBJ2-2 TRBV6-1 ASIGQVTTGELF
TRBJ2-3 TRBV30 AWSLGRGTDTQY
TRBJ2-2 TRBV12-3/TRBV12-4 ASGQRDTGELF
TRBJ1-1 TRBV6-5 ASSYSPANTEAF
TRBJ1-5 TRBV2 ASSSRRNQPQH
TRBJ2-1 TRBV20-1 SAPGPLRGGYYEQF
TRBJ2-7 TRBV12-5 ASGPRASYEQY
TRBJ1-4 TRBV5-1 ASSFGTGEEKLF
TRBJ2-7 TRBV7-9 ASSLAEIGGYSYEQY
TRBJ2-2 TRBV29-1 SVVRSGSGELF
TRBJ2-5 TRBV7-2 ASSPRTRQETQY
TRBJ2-7 TRBV4-1 ASSHLGRLDEQY
TRBJ2-3 TRBV27 ASRWAGTQY
TRBJ2-7 TRBV3-1 ASSPLGRGNYEQY
TRBJ2-7 TRBV28 ASKGFSSGTKQY
TRBJ2-1 TRBV20-1 SARLRPPVTSGSVNEQF
TRBJ2-2 TRBV5-4 ASSLVAGSVTGELF
TRBJ2-1 TRBV6-1 ASVRLAGDNEQF
TRBJ2-1 TRBV4-1 ASSQVIAGVGGSEQF
TRBJ1-2 TRBV6-2/TRBV6-3 ASGTGVYGYT